This T cell receptor beta chain was sequenced for a study of Graves' ophthalmopathy and Graves' hyperthyroidism. This clonotype was counted ten times or more. Relative to the germline gene, one junction end is altered; a read error may explain this. RNA served as the template for amplifying TCR beta CDR3 regions. First-round RT-PCR with HTBI primers preceded a second-round multiplex PCR. One entry per CDR3 protein results from TCRdb running MiXCR on the multiplex PCR reads. Among nearly 400,000 distinct CDR3 sequences listed, approximately 16% were seen once. From germline, CDR1 is LGHNA and CDR2 YSLEER. This CDR3 is 13 amino acids long. Disease in donors with ophthalmopathy had moderate-to-severe activity, CAS ≥3, NOSPECS ≥4 and under 3 months' duration. Excluded: other autoimmune disease, uncontrolled infection, pregnancy or lactation. Isolation of PBMCs was performed using about 9.9 ml of fresh peripheral blood.

The J gene is TRBJ2-5, the V gene TRBV4-3, with TRBD2 matching 8 bases. Material for sequencing was peripheral blood. This sequence originates from a woman aged 18-29 years with Graves' ophthalmopathy. CDR3 in DNA: TGTGCCAGCAGTCAGTTAGCGGGGGAGACCCAGTACTTC. It is translated as CASSQLAGETQYF.